The sequence of this T cell receptor (beta chain) was determined in a study of T cell responses to AZD1222 COVID-19 vaccine. V dropped 0 bases and J dropped 1; count of bases not matched to a gene: 14. This CDR3 comprises 19 residues. The V gene's germline CDR1 is LGHDT and CDR2 YNNKEL (reference sequence). Using immunoSEQ multiplex PCR, the repertoire was profiled, and TCRdb retains in-frame clones only, with some absent. The table includes roughly 120,000 clones, 85% to 90% detected once. The study's findings and limits: Spike-specific TCR breadth and depth grew following two AZD1222 doses. The study reported that nearly half of spike-specific TCRs target unmutated variant regions. Every sample of the repertoires postdated the peak T cell response.

This clone was counted many times. Its antigen is unidentified. The sample here was peripheral blood, taken on day 0 of AZD1222 vaccination. The TCR sequence derives from an adult in good health. This chain links TRBV3-1 (or the pseudogene TRBV3-2) with TRBJ2-7, with 8 bases matching TRBD2. The CDR3 DNA sequence: TGTGCCAGCAGCCAAGATGGCCCTCACCAGCGGGGGTTTTCCTACGAGCAGTACTTC. The encoded protein is CASSQDGPHQRGFSYEQYF.